The 21 T cell receptor beta chains given below trace back to one sample, sequenced in a study of CD8 T cells in Susac syndrome. cDNA came from about 0.51 to 1 ug RNA primed by random hexamers. TCRdb re-derived calls from the immunoSEQ multiplex PCR reads in MiXCR, one entry per CDR3 protein. The table records over 100,000 distinct CDR3 sequences, 85% to 95% of them present only once. Sample: CD4+ T cells from PBMCs. The receptors were gathered from a human donor in good health.

The chain couples TRBV4-1 to TRBJ1-5; D perhaps matches TRBD1 (5 bases). Looked up from germline, CDR1 is MGHRA and CDR2 is YSYEKL. The ends were cut back, 3 bases at V and 0 bases at J, with 9 bases in the middle. This CDR3 is 15 amino acids long. CDR3 DNA: TGCGCCAGCAGCCAGCAGGACAATAGCAATCAGCCCCAGCATTTT. This sequence encodes CASSQQDNSNQPQHF.

J is TRBJ1-1 and V is TRBV19, with unresolved D. Germline V gene lookup returns CDR1 LNHDA and CDR2 SQIVND (reference sequence). V was trimmed by 6 bases and J by 0 bases, leaving 17 bases between them. The CDR3 has 16 amino acids. CDR3 protein: CASRRESSRMNTEAFF. The DNA of the CDR3 is TGTGCCAGTAGAAGAGAGTCTTCTCGCATGAACACTGAAGCTTTCTTT. Full variable domain (outside the CDR3, taken from reference TRBV19 and TRBJ1-1): DGGITQSPKYLFRKEGQNVTLSCEQNLNHDAMYWYRQDPGQGLRLIYYSQIVNDFQKGDIAEGYSVSREKKESFPLTVTSAQKNPTAFYLCASRRESSRMNTEAFFGQGTRLTVV.

This sequence joins TRBV12-3 or TRBV12-4 and TRBJ2-7; D not certain. V lost 6 bases and J 3 bases, leaving 6 bases between the germline ends. The CDR3 sequence is 11 residues long. Here the CDR3 reads CASRYLYEQYF. As DNA, the CDR3 is TGTGCCAGCAGATACCTCTACGAGCAGTACTTC.

The chain carries TRBV3-1 and TRBJ2-3; perhaps TRBD1 as D (5 bases). The CDR3 spans 14 residues. Trimming took 8 bases from V and 2 from J, leaving 14 bases between them. The germline gives CDR1 LGHDT, CDR2 YNNKEL (reference sequence). CDR3 region: CASGADLHTDTQYF. CDR3 nucleotide sequence: TGTGCCAGCGGGGCGGATCTGCACACAGATACGCAGTATTTT.

V usage is TRBV29-1 and J usage is TRBJ1-1; 8 bases match TRBD1. Germline CDR1 and CDR2: SQVTM and ANQGSEA. This CDR3 has 14 residues. Losses at the gene ends were 5 bases for V and 11 bases for J; bases not matched to a gene: 16. CDR3 protein: CSVLERTGRSTAFF. CDR3 DNA sequence: TGCAGCGTTCTGGAAAGGACAGGGCGCTCTACTGCTTTCTTT.

Here the CDR3 DNA reads TGTGCCAGCAGTTACCTAGGGACAGGGGATACCTACGAGCAGTACTTC. Amino acids: CASSYLGTGDTYEQYF. The V call is TRBV5-6, the J call TRBJ2-7; 10 positions agree with TRBD1. Germline V CDR1 and CDR2: SGHDT, YYEEEE. The CDR3 spans 16 residues. V dropped 5 bases and J dropped 2; count of bases not matched to a gene: 10.

This clonotype was observed a single time. V usage is TRBV10-3 and J usage is TRBJ1-4, with D perhaps TRBD1 (5 bases). The length of the CDR3 is 14 residues. V was cut by 2 bases and J by 6 bases, with 10 bases left in between. The germline CDR1 and CDR2 sequences are ENHRY and SYGVKD. The CDR3 DNA follows: TGTGCCATCAGTGAGCGGGGGGAGGATGAAAAACTGTTTTTT. Amino acid sequence: CAISERGEDEKLFF.

J is TRBJ2-1 and V is TRBV5-4, with 10 bases matching TRBD2. CDR3 length equals 15 residues. With V trimmed by 1 base and J by 4 bases, 2 bases remained unmatched. Germline CDR1 is SGHNT and CDR2 is YYREEE (reference sequence). CDR3 loop: CASSLQRGGYNEQFF. CDR3 nucleotides: TGTGCCAGCAGCTTGCAGCGGGGGGGATACAATGAGCAGTTCTTC.

In this sample, this clonotype turned up once. The rearrangement uses TRBV2 and TRBJ1-2; D not certain. V lost 6 bases, J lost 1 base, and 9 bases lay in between. Looked up from germline, CDR1 is SNHLY and CDR2 is FYNNEI. The CDR3 runs to 13 residues. The CDR3 loop is CASSQTLNYGYTF. The CDR3, as DNA: TGTGCCAGCAGCCAAACACTTAACTATGGCTACACCTTC.

The table lists this clonotype with a count of one. The chain couples TRBV9 to TRBJ2-7; D is perhaps TRBD2 (5 bases). The V end lost 0 bases, the J end lost 2 bases, and 12 bases lay between the germline ends. The CDR3 runs 15 residues. Germline V gene data show CDR1 as SGDLS and CDR2 as YYNGEE. CDR3 DNA sequence: TGTGCCAGCAGCGTAGTGCCGGGGTCTACCTACGAGCAGTACTTC. Translation gives CASSVVPGSTYEQYF.

V usage is TRBV7-8 and J usage is TRBJ2-3; D remains ambiguous. The CDR3 runs 13 residues. The germline gives CDR1 SGHVS, CDR2 FQNEAQ. V was shortened by 5 bases and J by 1 base, with 7 bases between the two germline ends. The CDR3 protein is CASSRAGTDTQYF. DNA for the CDR3: TGTGCCAGCAGCCGCGCGGGCACAGATACGCAGTATTTT.

The V call is TRBV19, the J call TRBJ1-1; maybe TRBD1 (5 bases). Trimming left V 10 bases short and J 6 bases short, with 12 bases between. The CDR3 is made up of 11 amino acids. Germline assignment: CDR1 LNHDA and CDR2 SQIVND (reference sequence). CDR3 sequence (DNA): TGTGCCACCCAGGGTAAATCTGAAGCTTTCTTT. This gives the protein CATQGKSEAFF.

The chain has TRBV12-3 or TRBV12-4 and TRBJ2-7; 9 bases fit TRBD2. Germline trimming cut 1 base from V and 2 bases from J; bases unmatched to any gene: 6. The CDR3 totals 16 residues. The CDR3 spells CASSLGGLAGTYEQYF. CDR3 sequence (DNA): TGTGCCAGCAGTTTAGGGGGGCTAGCGGGAACCTACGAGCAGTACTTC.

This chain uses TRBV3-1 with TRBJ2-2; TRBD1 aligns across 9 bases. With V trimmed by 1 base and J by 4 bases, 7 bases remained unmatched. This CDR3 is 17 amino acids long. Germline-derived CDR1 and CDR2 are LGHDT and YNNKEL (reference sequence). The CDR3 DNA is TGTGCCAGCAGCCAAGCTTACAGGGGGCGAGTCACCGGGGAGCTGTTTTTT. This sequence encodes CASSQAYRGRVTGELFF.

The chain recombines TRBV6-2 or TRBV6-3 with TRBJ2-3; 11 nucleotides line up with TRBD2. The CDR3 spans 19 residues. V lost 2 bases to trimming and J lost 1 base; unmatched junction nucleotides: 11. Germline V gene lookup returns CDR1 MNHEY and CDR2 SVGEGT. CDR3 DNA sequence: TGTGCCAGCAGTTACCTCTATAGCGGGAGGGCCGGACGCACAGATACGCAGTATTTT. The encoded protein is CASSYLYSGRAGRTDTQYF.

The J gene is TRBJ1-1, the V gene TRBV7-9; tentatively, D is TRBD1 (5 bases). The germline V and J ends were trimmed by 0 bases and 4 bases, with 12 bases remaining between them. Germline CDR1 and CDR2: SEHNR and FQNEAQ (reference sequence). This CDR3 region has 15 residues. CDR3 DNA: TGTGCCAGCAGCTTAGCGGAGGGGCTGAGCACTGAAGCTTTCTTT. It translates to CASSLAEGLSTEAFF.

The genes are TRBV7-3 and TRBJ2-2; D unclear. This CDR3 has 14 amino acids. V was cut by 2 bases and J by 3 bases, with 7 bases left in between. Germline V gene lookup returns CDR1 SGHTA and CDR2 FQGTGA. For the CDR3, the DNA is TGTGCCAGCAGCTTATCTCGGGACACCGGGGAGCTGTTTTTT. This codes for CASSLSRDTGELFF.

The chain uses TRBV28 and TRBJ1-4; no firm D call. The CDR3 spans 11 residues. Trimming cost V 4 bases and J 8 bases, with 5 bases left between them. The germline V gene has CDR1 MDHEN and CDR2 SYDVKM. The chain's CDR3 is CASSYREKLFF. CDR3 in DNA: TGTGCCAGCAGTTACCGGGAAAAACTGTTTTTT. Based on the CDR3 plus reference TRBV28 and TRBJ1-4, the full variable domain is DVKVTQSSRYLVKRTGEKVFLECVQDMDHENMFWYRQDPGLGLRLIYFSYDVKMKEKGDIPEGYSVSREKKERFSLILESASTNQTSMYLCASSYREKLFFGSGTQLSVL.

This clonotype was recorded a few times. This sequence joins TRBV5-1 and TRBJ1-4, with D unresolved. The germline gives CDR1 SGHRS, CDR2 YFSETQ. V dropped 0 bases and J dropped 7 bases, with 10 bases sitting between them. CDR3 length equals 14 residues. The CDR3 DNA is TGCGCCAGCAGCTTGGGGAGTTCGGTTGAAAAACTGTTTTTT. Its translation is CASSLGSSVEKLFF.

This chain connects TRBV4-3 to TRBJ2-1, with 11 bases matching TRBD2. Trimming at V came to 3 bases and at J to 5 bases, leaving 6 bases not matched to a gene. Looked up from germline, CDR1 is LGHNA and CDR2 is YSLEER. This CDR3 has 16 residues. The CDR3 DNA is TGCGCCAGCAGCCAGATGGGGACTAGCGGTAACAATGAGCAGTTCTTC. Encoded protein: CASSQMGTSGNNEQFF.

This sequence joins TRBV7-8 and TRBJ1-5; 11 bases are shared with TRBD1. V was clipped by 4 bases and J by 4 bases; unmatched bases: 6. CDR1 and CDR2 from the germline V gene are SGHVS and FQNEAQ. This CDR3 is built from 16 residues. CDR3 bases: TGTGCCAGCAGCTCGGGACAGGGGGTTGGAAATCAGCCCCAGCATTTT. Amino acids: CASSSGQGVGNQPQHF.